This entry describes one T cell receptor (beta chain). Original processing notes: Estimation of nucleated cell counts was performed using reference gene primer amplification. Profiling relied on immunoSEQ multiplex PCR, and the TCRdb table lists in-frame clones only, not all of them. From that table come the V and J calls and clone size; the DNA was used to work out D and trimming. This table holds some 93,000 clones, around nine tenths found once. This sample stems from a study of blood T cell repertoires in COVID-19. Study-level information: Samples representing acute and convalescent COVID-19 were sourced from the United States, Italy and Spain. The cDNA or gDNA used as material had been derived from T cells, B-cell-depleted T cells, or PBMCs.

CDR3 size: 17 residues. The V end lost 4 bases, the J end lost 0 bases, and 19 bases lay between the germline ends. Germline V lookup: CDR1 MDHEN, CDR2 SYDVKM. The TCR comes from a woman older than 75 with acute or convalescent COVID-19. This chain links TRBV28 with TRBJ2-7, with D perhaps TRBD2 (6 bases). Input material: peripheral blood. This CDR3 is CASSSSGGGIGSYEQYF. CDR3 nucleotide sequence: TGTGCCAGCAGTTCCAGTGGTGGGGGGATCGGCTCCTACGAGCAGTACTTC.